Many counts were recorded for the clone carrying this T cell receptor (beta chain). This record belongs to a study of T cells after yellow fever vaccination. Study conclusions and caveats: Most clones from primary vaccination resurfaced after the booster (about 95% CD4, 75% to 90% CD8). A minor fraction of clonotypes spanned both CD4 and CD8 compartments.

V lost 4 bases to trimming and J lost 4 bases; unmatched junction nucleotides: 9. Germline loops: CDR1 MNHEY, CDR2 SMNVEV (reference sequence). This CDR3 region has 16 residues. 5'RACE template switching added a universal primer site and UMIs to TCR cDNA. TCRdb re-analysed the 5' RACE reads in MiXCR, keeping a single row per CDR3 protein. Among 20,000 to 30,000 distinct CDR3 sequences listed, about 5.5% were seen once. This sequence originates from a man younger than 40 who received the YFV17D yellow fever vaccine. This chain connects TRBV27 to TRBJ2-5; TRBD2 matches at 10 bases. Sequencing was performed on PBMCs, either bulk or a sorted T-cell subset (CD4+, CD8+, memory, or dextramer-sorted; not recorded which), taken 15 days after the yellow fever booster vaccination. This chain's CDR3 is CASSSVASGSGETQYF. Here the CDR3 DNA reads TGTGCCAGCAGTTCCGTGGCTAGCGGGAGCGGAGAGACCCAGTACTTC.